Listed below are T cell receptor beta chains from one sample, sequenced in a study of blood T cell repertoires in COVID-19. TCRdb's table, derived via immunoSEQ multiplex PCR, lists solely in-frame clones and lacks some. The sample has more than 250,000 clones; roughly 85% are singletons. Sequencing used PBMCs or T cells enriched from blood (not recorded which). These receptors were collected from a woman aged 40 to 55 who had recovered from COVID-19. Both conserved end residues are part of each CDR3. D genes are given only for firm matches. The size of a clone is reported for some rows only, either as once, few or many, or as a class for expanded clones.

clone_size j_call d_call v_call cdr3_nt cdr3_aa
- TRBJ1-4 TRBD1 TRBV6-5 TGTGCCAGCAGGGGACAGACGAATGAAAAACTGTTTTTT CASRGQTNEKLFF
- TRBJ2-5 TRBD1 TRBV27 TGTGCCAGCAGTCTCGACAAACAAGACAGGGGGCTTCAAGAGACCCAGTACTTC CASSLDKQDRGLQETQYF
- TRBJ2-7 TRBD2 TRBV11-3 TGTGCCAGCAGCTTAGATCCCGCGGGAGGGCCAGCCGAGCAGTACTTC CASSLDPAGGPAEQYF
- TRBJ1-2 - TRBV28 TGTGCCAGCAGTTCTACCCCACGGGGTGGTGGCTACACCTTC CASSSTPRGGGYTF
- TRBJ2-1 - TRBV19 TGTGCCAGTAGTATAGATCGATCCGGGGGTACCTACAATGAGCAGTTCTTC CASSIDRSGGTYNEQFF
once TRBJ2-1 TRBD2 TRBV27 TGTGCCAGCAGCCAACTAGCGGGAGGGCCTCATGAGCAGTTCTTC CASSQLAGGPHEQFF
- TRBJ2-5 TRBD1 TRBV27 TGTGCCAGCAGTCCACCGGGACAGGTAGAGACCCAGTACTTC CASSPPGQVETQYF
- TRBJ2-5 TRBD1 TRBV5-4 TGTGCCAGCAGCGAGGACAGGGTACAAGAGACCCAGTACTTC CASSEDRVQETQYF
- TRBJ2-7 TRBD2 TRBV9 TGTGCCAGCAGCGTATTAGCGGGAGGGTACGAGCAGTACTTC CASSVLAGGYEQYF
- TRBJ2-5 TRBD2 TRBV4-1 TGCGCCCTCTCCTCTAGCGGGAGAAGGAGAGAGACCCAGTACTTC CALSSSGRRRETQYF
few TRBJ1-3 TRBD1 TRBV4-1 TGCGCCAGCAGCCTCAGACAGGGGGCATCTGGAAACACCATATATTTT CASSLRQGASGNTIYF
- TRBJ2-1 - TRBV19 TGTGCCAGTAGTCCTCGGGCCCGGGCGGGGCAATCCTACAATGAGCAGTTCTTC CASSPRARAGQSYNEQFF
- TRBJ1-3 TRBD1 TRBV7-2 TGTGCCAGCAGCTCGGACAGGACAGGCCTCCGGATCTCTGGAAACACCATATATTTT CASSSDRTGLRISGNTIYF
- TRBJ2-7 TRBD1 TRBV28 TGTGCCAGCAGTTTCCGTTCCCTGAACGCCAGACGACAGGGAACCCCTCACGAGCAGTACTTC CASSFRSLNARRQGTPHEQYF
- TRBJ1-2 - TRBV20-1 TGCAGTGCCTCCCCGGGCTATGGCTACACCTTC CSASPGYGYTF
- TRBJ1-4 TRBD1 TRBV18 TGTGCCAGCTCACTTGGACAGGGTGAAAAACTGTTTTTT CASSLGQGEKLFF
- TRBJ2-6 - TRBV27 TGTGCCAGCAGAAGTAGATTTAGCTCTGGGGCCAACGTCCTGACTTTC CASRSRFSSGANVLTF
- TRBJ2-1 TRBD1 TRBV5-1 TGCGCCAGCAGCGTCGAGGGACAGGGCAATGAGCAGTTCTTC CASSVEGQGNEQFF
- TRBJ2-7 TRBD2 TRBV28 TGTGCCAGCAGTTTCGGTGTAGCGGGAGAGGGCTACGAGCAGTACTTC CASSFGVAGEGYEQYF
- TRBJ1-2 - TRBV2 TGTGCCAGCAGAGAGGAGCTCGGGGGCTACACCTTC CASREELGGYTF
- TRBJ2-7 TRBD2 TRBV24-1 TGTGCCACGGAGGGACTAGCGGGGAGTGAGCAGTACTTC CATEGLAGSEQYF
- TRBJ1-2 - TRBV21-1 TGTGCCAGCAGCAAAGAAAGGGACTCCTCCAAACTTTATGGCTACACCTTC CASSKERDSSKLYGYTF
- TRBJ1-5 - TRBV5-1 TGCGCCAGTATAAGCAATCAGCCCCAGCATTTT CASISNQPQHF
few TRBJ2-7 - TRBV7-8 TGTGCCAGCAGCTTAACAGTCGGGACCTACGAGCAGTACTTC CASSLTVGTYEQYF
- TRBJ2-5 - TRBV27 TGTGCCAGCAGTACCGGGACTGGACCTGAAGAGACCCAGTACTTC CASSTGTGPEETQYF
- TRBJ2-3 TRBD2 TRBV19 TGTGCCAGTAGTTTACTAGCGGGAGGGGCAGATACGCAGTATTTT CASSLLAGGADTQYF
- TRBJ2-7 - TRBV3-1/TRBV3-2 TGTGCCAGCAGCCAAGTTAAGGGGGAGCAGTACTTC CASSQVKGEQYF
- TRBJ2-3 TRBD2 TRBV7-9 TGTGCCAGCAGCCCTGAGGGACTAGCGGGAGGGCTCGTAGATACGCAGTATTTT CASSPEGLAGGLVDTQYF
- TRBJ2-3 TRBD1 TRBV4-3 TGCGCCAGCAGCCAGGACGGGACAGGGTACACAGATACGCAGTATTTT CASSQDGTGYTDTQYF
- TRBJ1-2 - TRBV5-6 TGTGCCAGCAGCTTCCCAGGGGCCTCCTACTATGGCTACACCTTC CASSFPGASYYGYTF
- TRBJ2-6 TRBD1 TRBV7-9 TGTGCCAGCACCACAATGTTACAGGGGCCCTCTGGGGCCAACGTCCTGACTTTC CASTTMLQGPSGANVLTF
- TRBJ2-3 - TRBV4-2 TGTGCCAGCAGCCAACAAGATCGAGCGCCCACAGATACGCAGTATTTT CASSQQDRAPTDTQYF
- TRBJ1-2 TRBD1 TRBV5-4 TGTGCCAGCAGCTTAAGGGACAGACCTGGCTATGGCTACACCTTC CASSLRDRPGYGYTF
- TRBJ2-7 TRBD1 TRBV19 TGTGCCAGTAGCCTCGGACAGGTTGGGCTCAACGAGCAGTACTTC CASSLGQVGLNEQYF
- TRBJ2-5 TRBD1 TRBV11-2 TGTGCCAGCAGCGGACAGGGGGCGATGGAGACCCAGTACTTC CASSGQGAMETQYF
- TRBJ2-5 - TRBV5-1 TGCGCCAGCAGCAATGGGGGTTCAGGGAGGAAAGAGACCCAGTACTTC CASSNGGSGRKETQYF
- TRBJ2-7 - TRBV28 TGTGCCAGCAGTTTCCGGGGGAGTATCGTGGACGAGCAGTACTTC CASSFRGSIVDEQYF
- TRBJ2-3 TRBD2 TRBV4-1 TGCGCCAGCAGCCAAGAGCCGGGAGGAACAGATACGCAGTATTTT CASSQEPGGTDTQYF
- TRBJ2-5 - TRBV12-3/TRBV12-4 TGTGCCAGCAGTTTGGGGCGCGGTGAGACCCAGTACTTC CASSLGRGETQYF
- TRBJ2-1 - TRBV7-3 TGTGCCAGCAGCTTAACACCGGGAGTAACCTACAATGAGCAGTTCTTC CASSLTPGVTYNEQFF
- TRBJ2-7 TRBD2 TRBV5-4 TGTGCCAGCAGCGCTGAGGCTAGCGGGAGATACGAGCAGTACTTC CASSAEASGRYEQYF
- TRBJ2-7 - TRBV6-5 TGTGCCAGCAGCCCCACAACCCCAGGCTACGAGCAGTACTTC CASSPTTPGYEQYF
- TRBJ2-1 TRBD1 TRBV28 TGTGCCAGCAGGTCCGGGACAGGAAAGTACAATGAGCAGTTCTTC CASRSGTGKYNEQFF
- TRBJ2-1 - TRBV14 TGTGCCAGCAGCCAAGCGGGGGGCGTGGGCAATGAGCAGTTCTTC CASSQAGGVGNEQFF
- TRBJ1-2 - TRBV29-1 TGCAGCGTTGAGGCCCCACAGGTCCCCTATGGCTACACCTTC CSVEAPQVPYGYTF
- TRBJ1-2 - TRBV19 TGTGCCAGTACTACGGGGGGGCAGAACTATGGCTACACCTTC CASTTGGQNYGYTF
once TRBJ2-2 - TRBV2 TGTGCCAGCAAAGGGGGAGAAATCACCGGGGAGCTGTTTTTT CASKGGEITGELFF
- TRBJ2-5 - TRBV29-1 TGCAGCGTCCATAGGGAGGTTCTGGGGACCCAGTACTTC CSVHREVLGTQYF
- TRBJ2-1 TRBD2 TRBV7-9 TGTGCCAGCAGCCTCCTAGCGGGAGGGCCAGTCAATGAGCAGTTCTTC CASSLLAGGPVNEQFF
- TRBJ1-2 - TRBV27 TGTGCCAGCAGCCGGGGTGTCCAAAGCTATGGCTACACCTTC CASSRGVQSYGYTF
- TRBJ2-3 - TRBV7-2 TGTGCCAGCAGACCGACAAGCACAGATACGCAGTATTTT CASRPTSTDTQYF
- TRBJ2-5 - TRBV5-6 TGTGCCAGCAGCTTGGCCTTTCAGATCCAAGAGACCCAGTACTTC CASSLAFQIQETQYF
- TRBJ1-5 - TRBV7-3 TGTGCCAGCAGCTTTGGCAGGGGACAGCCCCAGCATTTT CASSFGRGQPQHF
- TRBJ1-6 - TRBV30 TGTGCCTGGAGTGTCCTGACAGTGCTCTCCTATAATTCACCCCTCCACTTT CAWSVLTVLSYNSPLHF
- TRBJ1-6 - TRBV10-3 TGTGCCATCAGTGGTCAGGATCTTGGTTCACCCCTCCACTTT CAISGQDLGSPLHF